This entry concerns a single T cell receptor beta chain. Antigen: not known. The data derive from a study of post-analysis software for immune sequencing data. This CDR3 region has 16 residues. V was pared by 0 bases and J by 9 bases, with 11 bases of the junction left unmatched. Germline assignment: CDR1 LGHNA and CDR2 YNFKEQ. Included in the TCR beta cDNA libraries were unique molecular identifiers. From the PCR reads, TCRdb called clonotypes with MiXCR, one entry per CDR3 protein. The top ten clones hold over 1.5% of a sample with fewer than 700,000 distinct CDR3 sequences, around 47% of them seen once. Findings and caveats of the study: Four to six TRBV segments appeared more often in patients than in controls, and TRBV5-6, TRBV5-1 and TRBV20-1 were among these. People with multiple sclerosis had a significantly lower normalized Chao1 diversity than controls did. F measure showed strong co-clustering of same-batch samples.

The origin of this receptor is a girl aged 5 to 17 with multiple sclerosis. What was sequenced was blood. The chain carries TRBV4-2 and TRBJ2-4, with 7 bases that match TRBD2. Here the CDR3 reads CASSQDPRAGVGIQYF. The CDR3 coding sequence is TGTGCCAGCAGCCAAGATCCACGGGCGGGAGTCGGCATTCAGTACTTC.